Below are 26 T cell receptor beta chains sequenced from a single sample in a study of human T cells and chemical hapten exposure. TCRdb processed the RACE reads anew with MiXCR; each CDR3 protein has one entry. The data show about 120,000 distinct CDR3 sequences, with roughly 12% seen just once and approximately 3% held by the top ten. Regarding time point: pre-sensitization, week 0. Treatment denoted: therapeutic diphenylcyclopropenone sensitization with weekly scalp DPC. Sequences were derived from whole blood, sampled in connection with sensitization to the hapten diphenylcyclopropenone (DPC). The source is a woman younger than 35 with alopecia areata. Some clones in this sample may be carry-over from other donors' samples.

This clonotype appeared a few times. V gene TRBV14 combines with J gene TRBJ2-1; 10 nucleotides align to TRBD2. The CDR3 extends over 19 amino acids. Germline lookup yields CDR1 SGHDN and CDR2 FVKESK. The trim removed 4 bases at V and 6 bases at J, leaving 18 bases unmatched. CDR3 in DNA: TGTGCCAGCAGCCCCCACCTCCCACTAGCGGGGCTACTCGTCAATGAGCAGTTCTTC. Amino acid sequence: CASSPHLPLAGLLVNEQFF. Looking up the rest from reference TRBV14 and TRBJ2-1 gives the full variable domain: EAGVTQFPSHSVIEKGQTVTLRCDPISGHDNLYWYRRVMGKEIKFLLHFVKESKQDESGMPNNRFLAERTGGTYSTLKVQPAELEDSGVYFCASSPHLPLAGLLVNEQFFGPGTRLTVL.

This clonotype has only a few counts. The gene calls are TRBV12-3 or TRBV12-4 and TRBJ2-7; maybe TRBD2 (7 bases). The V end was cut by 5 bases, the J end by 5 bases, with 22 bases between. The length of the CDR3 is 16 residues. The CDR3 nucleotides read TGTGCCAGCAGTCGCCAGCGGGGAGTCAGGGGTCACGAGCAGTACTTC. Translation: CASSRQRGVRGHEQYF.

This sequence joins TRBV28 and TRBJ1-6, with a weak D call TRBD1 (5 bases). The CDR3 extends over 15 amino acids. CDR1 and CDR2 (germline): MDHEN, SYDVKM. V lost 2 bases and J lost 7, with 12 bases in between. CDR3 DNA sequence: TGTGCCAGCAGTTTAACAGGTTACGGGAATTCACCCCTCCACTTT. It translates to CASSLTGYGNSPLHF.

This clonotype was picked up many times. The V and J genes are TRBV6-6 and TRBJ2-7, with D perhaps matching TRBD1 (5 bases). In germline, CDR1 is MNHNY, CDR2 SVGAGI (reference sequence). The CDR3 totals 15 residues. V dropped 0 bases and J dropped 3 bases, with 12 bases sitting between them. CDR3 DNA sequence: TGTGCCAGCAGTTACTCGGATCAGGGCGTCTACGAGCAGTACTTC. Translation: CASSYSDQGVYEQYF.

The V gene is TRBV7-2, the J gene TRBJ2-7, with a possible D match to TRBD2 (5 bases). The CDR3 sequence is 15 residues long. V gave up 2 bases and J gave up 0 bases, with 11 bases separating them. CDR1 and CDR2 from the germline V gene are SGHTA and FQGNSA. The CDR3 loop is CASSLWAGSSYEQYF. The DNA of the CDR3 is TGTGCCAGCAGCTTATGGGCGGGCTCCTCCTACGAGCAGTACTTC.

This clonotype was counted between two and nine times. V is TRBV6-2 or TRBV6-3 and J is TRBJ2-6; no reliable D call. The CDR3 runs 14 residues. Germline V gene lookup returns CDR1 MNHEY and CDR2 SVGEGT. Trimming left V 4 bases short and J 3 bases short, with 7 bases between. The CDR3 region is CASSSLLGANVLTF. CDR3 DNA: TGTGCCAGCAGTTCGTTACTTGGGGCCAACGTCCTGACTTTC.

Many counts were recorded for this clonotype. V usage is TRBV7-2 and J usage is TRBJ2-1; D unclear. Germline V gene data show CDR1 as SGHTA and CDR2 as FQGNSA. Deletions cut 1 base from V and 7 bases from J, with 5 bases between. The CDR3 runs to 12 residues. CDR3 sequence: CASSLVENEQFF. The CDR3 nucleotides read TGTGCCAGCAGCTTAGTAGAGAATGAGCAGTTCTTC.

This clonotype came up a few times. This chain joins TRBV4-3 and TRBJ1-2, with 8 bases fitting TRBD1. The trim removed 4 bases at V and 3 bases at J, leaving 4 bases unmatched. The length of the CDR3 is 14 residues. CDR1 and CDR2 from the germline V gene are LGHNA and YSLEER. The CDR3 spells CASSRGQGDYGYTF. CDR3 DNA sequence: TGCGCCAGCAGCCGCGGACAGGGTGACTATGGCTACACCTTC.

This chain links TRBV7-2 with TRBJ2-7, with TRBD2 matching 13 bases. CDR3 length equals 17 residues. CDR1 is SGHTA, CDR2 FQGNSA, per germline. V lost 4 bases and J lost 3; bases outside the gene matches: 9. CDR3 bases: TGTGCCAGCAGCTCAGCCGGGACTAGCGGGGTTCTCTACGAGCAGTACTTC. Translating it yields CASSSAGTSGVLYEQYF. Drawing the rest from reference TRBV7-2 and TRBJ2-7, the complete variable domain is GAGVSQSPSNKVTEKGKDVELRCDPISGHTALYWYRQSLGQGLEFLIYFQGNSAPDKSGLPSDRFSAERTGGSVSTLTIQRTQQEDSAVYLCASSSAGTSGVLYEQYFGPGTRLTVT.

This clonotype has more than one count but fewer than ten. CDR3 coding DNA: TGTGCCAGCAGTTTTGGGCAGGAGACTAGCGGGGGCCCGGGCACCGGGGAGCTGTTTTTT. Its translation is CASSFGQETSGGPGTGELFF. This chain connects TRBV6-1 to TRBJ2-2; 12 bases fit TRBD2. With 5 bases clipped from V and 4 bases from J, the junction kept 17 bases outside the gene matches. The length of the CDR3 is 20 residues. The germline V gene has CDR1 MNHNS and CDR2 SASEGT.

The chain has TRBV23-1 and TRBJ2-5; 8 bases are shared with TRBD1. TRBV23-1 is an open reading frame, and its role is uncertain. The length of the CDR3 is 14 residues. V lost 4 bases and J lost 4; bases outside the gene matches: 5. The CDR3, as DNA: TGCGCCAGCAGTCGCCAGACAGGGGTAGAGACCCAGTACTTC. Amino acids: CASSRQTGVETQYF.

This sequence joins TRBV7-2 and TRBJ2-7; D is ambiguous. Trimming took 5 bases from V and 7 from J, leaving 9 bases between them. This CDR3 is 11 amino acids long. Germline V gene data show CDR1 as SGHTA and CDR2 as FQGNSA. As DNA, the CDR3 is TGTGCCAGCAGCCGTACAGCTGAGCAGTACTTC. Translation gives CASSRTAEQYF.

This clonotype has more than one count but fewer than ten. V usage is TRBV11-2 and J usage is TRBJ2-5; D uncertain. Germline lookup yields CDR1 SGHAT and CDR2 FQNNGV. There are 14 residues in the CDR3. The V end was cut by 3 bases, the J end by 4 bases, with 12 bases between. CDR3 sequence: CASSLSGARETQYF. For the CDR3, the DNA is TGTGCCAGCAGCTTGAGTGGTGCTCGAGAGACCCAGTACTTC.

This chain links TRBV20-1 with TRBJ1-3; D is perhaps TRBD1 (5 bases). The CDR3 extends over 15 amino acids. Trimming removed 0 bases at V and 10 bases at J, with 19 bases between. Germline CDR1 and CDR2: DFQATT and SNEGSKA (reference sequence). CDR3: CSAREVDSLRDTIYF. Written as DNA, the CDR3 is TGCAGTGCTAGAGAGGTTGACAGCCTCAGGGATACCATATATTTT.

This clonotype was seen more than once but under ten times. The chain has TRBV7-2 and TRBJ2-7, with D perhaps matching TRBD1 (5 bases). Per the germline V gene, CDR1 is SGHTA and CDR2 is FQGNSA. Trimming cost V 5 bases and J 0 bases, with 11 bases left between them. The CDR3 consists of 14 residues. CDR3 sequence (DNA): TGTGCCAGCAGCCAGGGCCCGAGCTCCTACGAGCAGTACTTC. Translating gives CASSQGPSSYEQYF. Complete variable domain (other parts from reference TRBV7-2 and TRBJ2-7): GAGVSQSPSNKVTEKGKDVELRCDPISGHTALYWYRQSLGQGLEFLIYFQGNSAPDKSGLPSDRFSAERTGGSVSTLTIQRTQQEDSAVYLCASSQGPSSYEQYFGPGTRLTVT.

The V and J genes are TRBV20-1 and TRBJ2-1; unclear D gene. The CDR3 runs 10 residues. Germline loops: CDR1 DFQATT, CDR2 SNEGSKA (reference sequence). V was pared by 6 bases and J by 7 bases, with 7 bases between. The CDR3 here is CSALGNEQFF. CDR3 bases: TGCAGTGCGCTGGGTAATGAGCAGTTCTTC.

This rearrangement joins TRBV20-1 to TRBJ2-5; TRBD2 is a possible D gene (5 bases). The V end lost 3 bases, the J end lost 1 base, and 9 bases lay between the germline ends. In germline, CDR1 is DFQATT, CDR2 SNEGSKA (reference sequence). The CDR3 is 13 residues long. The CDR3 DNA is TGCAGTGCTAGGCTGGCGGGCCAAGAGACCCAGTACTTC. Encoded protein: CSARLAGQETQYF.

This clonotype showed up just a few times. The gene calls are TRBV20-1 and TRBJ1-4; D gene ambiguous. The V gene's germline CDR1 is DFQATT and CDR2 SNEGSKA (reference sequence). V shed 2 bases and J shed 6 bases, with 10 bases lying between them. The length of the CDR3 is 13 residues. This CDR3 reads CSARLQFDEKLFF. CDR3 sequence (DNA): TGCAGTGCTAGATTGCAGTTCGATGAAAAACTGTTTTTT.

The V and J genes are TRBV6-2 or TRBV6-3 and TRBJ2-2; TRBD2 aligns across 8 bases. This CDR3 comprises 15 residues. The germline V gene encodes CDR1 MNHEY and CDR2 SVGEGT. The J segment lost 6 bases and the V segment lost 2 bases, leaving 5 bases of the junction unmatched. Here the CDR3 reads CASSYRRLAPGELFF. Here the CDR3 DNA reads TGTGCCAGCAGTTACCGCCGACTAGCGCCCGGGGAGCTGTTTTTT.

This rearrangement joins TRBV12-3 or TRBV12-4 to TRBJ2-7; D gene ambiguous. Trimming cost V 5 bases and J 2 bases, with 13 bases left between them. The CDR3 covers 14 residues. The DNA of the CDR3 is TGTGCCAGCAGTCTACCAACGGCAACCTACGAGCAGTACTTC. Translating gives CASSLPTATYEQYF.

This clonotype was detected only once. V gene TRBV7-2 combines with J gene TRBJ2-7; D is undetermined. The CDR3 totals 14 residues. V was clipped by 7 bases and J by 4 bases, with 17 bases between them. CDR1 is SGHTA and CDR2 is FQGNSA in the germline V gene. Written as DNA, the CDR3 is TGTGCCAGCAAGAGCAGCTCGCTCGTGTACGAGCAGTACTTC. This sequence encodes CASKSSSLVYEQYF.

DNA of the CDR3: TGCAGTGCGCATGCTATAGCGGGGCGCTACGAGCAGTACTTC. This sequence encodes CSAHAIAGRYEQYF. This chain joins TRBV20-1 and TRBJ2-7, with 8 bases lining up with TRBD2. This CDR3 has 14 residues. The germline CDR1 and CDR2 sequences are DFQATT and SNEGSKA (reference sequence). V was pared by 6 bases and J by 3 bases, with 10 bases of the junction left unmatched.

The chain carries TRBV19 and TRBJ2-7; 7 bases agree with TRBD1. CDR3 length: 16 amino acids. Per germline, CDR1 LNHDA and CDR2 SQIVND (reference sequence). With V trimmed by 3 bases and J by 0 bases, 8 bases remained unmatched. This CDR3 reads CASSIPGQADSYEQYF. CDR3 nucleotides: TGTGCCAGTAGTATCCCCGGACAGGCCGACTCCTACGAGCAGTACTTC.

This chain links TRBV9 with TRBJ1-1, with D possibly matching TRBD1 (6 bases). This CDR3 contains 12 residues. V lost 0 bases to trimming and J lost 9 bases, with 9 bases between them. Germline CDR1 is SGDLS and CDR2 is YYNGEE. The CDR3 region has the DNA TGTGCCAGCAGCGTAGGCACAGGGAAAGCTTTCTTT. It specifies CASSVGTGKAFF.

This clonotype was observed at least ten times. The rearrangement uses TRBV20-1 and TRBJ2-7, with 9 bases identical to TRBD1. V lost 3 bases to trimming and J lost 2 bases; unmatched junction nucleotides: 8. Germline-derived CDR1 and CDR2 are DFQATT and SNEGSKA (reference sequence). The CDR3 is made up of 15 amino acids. The CDR3 bases are TGCAGTGCTAGGGTGAGGACAGGGGACCCCTACGAGCAGTACTTC. Its translation: CSARVRTGDPYEQYF.

This clonotype has more than one count but fewer than ten. The chain recombines TRBV6-7 with TRBJ1-6; D not resolved. TRBV6-7 is an ORF for which the function is uncertain. The CDR3 length is 12 residues. Trimming removed 5 bases at V and 10 bases at J, with 9 bases between. As DNA, the CDR3 is TGTGCCAGCAGTCCCAGTTCCTCACCCCTCCACTTT. Residues: CASSPSSSPLHF.